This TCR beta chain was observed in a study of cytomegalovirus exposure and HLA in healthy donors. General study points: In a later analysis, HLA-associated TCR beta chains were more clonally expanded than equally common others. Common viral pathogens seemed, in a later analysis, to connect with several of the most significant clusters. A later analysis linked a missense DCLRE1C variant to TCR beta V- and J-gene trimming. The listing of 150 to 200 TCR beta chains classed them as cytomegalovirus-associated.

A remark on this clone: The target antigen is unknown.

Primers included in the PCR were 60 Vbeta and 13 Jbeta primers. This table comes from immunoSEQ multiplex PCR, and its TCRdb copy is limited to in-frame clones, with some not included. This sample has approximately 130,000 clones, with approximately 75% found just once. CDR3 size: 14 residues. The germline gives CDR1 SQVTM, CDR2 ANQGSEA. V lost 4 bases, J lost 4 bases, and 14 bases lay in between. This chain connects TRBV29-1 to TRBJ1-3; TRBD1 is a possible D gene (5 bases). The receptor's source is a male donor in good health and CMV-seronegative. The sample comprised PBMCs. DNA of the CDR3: TGCAGCGTTGTCCCCCTGGGGCTCGGAAACACCATATATTTT. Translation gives CSVVPLGLGNTIYF.